This is a list of T cell receptor beta chains from one sample in a study of cytomegalovirus exposure and HLA in healthy donors. This table comes from immunoSEQ multiplex PCR, and its TCRdb copy is limited to in-frame clones, with some not included. The table has about 190,000 clones, approximately 84% seen once. Material: PBMCs. The origin of the receptors is a man over 45 in good health and CMV-seronegative. Each CDR3 is given with its conserved first and last residue. Each record gives: J gene, D gene, clone size, V gene, CDR3 protein, CDR3 DNA. A D gene is named only where the DNA matches it firmly. Size values are once, few and many counts, or a class for expanded clones, and some rows have none.

J: TRBJ1-2
D: TRBD1
size: -
V: TRBV7-9
CDR3: CASSLEGARGYTF
DNA: TGTGCCAGCAGCTTAGAGGGGGCGCGAGGCTACACCTTC

J: TRBJ2-2
D: -
size: -
V: TRBV7-9
CDR3: CATSTSGNTGELFF
DNA: -

J: TRBJ2-1
D: -
size: -
V: TRBV7-3
CDR3: CASSTGQEQFF
DNA: TGTGCCAGCAGCACGGGACAAGAGCAGTTCTTC

J: TRBJ1-6
D: -
size: -
V: TRBV6-1
CDR3: CASILDSSNSPLHF
DNA: TGTGCCAGCATTCTCGACAGTTCTAATTCACCCCTCCACTTT

J: TRBJ1-1
D: -
size: -
V: TRBV21-1
CDR3: CASSRHSHRGLNTEAFF
DNA: TGTGCCAGCAGCAGACATTCCCACAGGGGCCTGAACACTGAAGCTTTCTTT

J: TRBJ2-7
D: -
size: -
V: TRBV19
CDR3: CASSITDSGAYEQYF
DNA: TGTGCCAGTAGTATCACGGACAGCGGGGCTTACGAGCAGTACTTC

J: TRBJ1-6
D: TRBD1
size: -
V: TRBV2
CDR3: CASRNTGAYNSPLHF
DNA: TGTGCCAGCAGAAATACAGGGGCTTATAATTCACCCCTCCACTTT

J: TRBJ2-6
D: -
size: -
V: TRBV6-5
CDR3: CASSYGWSSGANVLTF
DNA: TGTGCCAGCAGTTACGGTTGGAGCTCTGGGGCCAACGTCCTGACTTTC

J: TRBJ2-2
D: -
size: -
V: TRBV4-3
CDR3: CASSQEFRLNTGELFF
DNA: TGCGCCAGCAGCCAAGAATTTCGTCTGAACACCGGGGAGCTGTTTTTT

J: TRBJ1-5
D: -
size: -
V: TRBV27
CDR3: CASSLSRQGGGPNQPQHF
DNA: TGTGCCAGCAGTTTATCGAGGCAGGGAGGGGGTCCCAATCAGCCCCAGCATTTT

J: TRBJ2-2
D: -
size: -
V: TRBV18
CDR3: CASSPSEAGELFF
DNA: TGTGCCAGCTCACCATCGGAGGCCGGGGAGCTGTTTTTT

J: TRBJ1-1
D: -
size: -
V: TRBV7-2
CDR3: CASSLLGAPPQAFF
DNA: TGTGCCAGCAGCTTATTGGGGGCCCCCCCCCAAGCTTTCTTT

J: TRBJ1-5
D: -
size: -
V: TRBV30
CDR3: CAWSALGFGNQPQHF
DNA: TGTGCCTGGAGTGCACTAGGGTTTGGCAATCAGCCCCAGCATTTT

J: TRBJ2-5
D: TRBD2
size: -
V: TRBV29-1
CDR3: CSVAGGRETQYF
DNA: TGCAGCGTAGCGGGGGGACGGGAGACCCAGTACTTC

J: TRBJ2-5
D: TRBD2
size: once
V: TRBV9
CDR3: CASSPERGGWETQYF
DNA: TGTGCCAGCAGCCCGGAGCGGGGAGGCTGGGAGACCCAGTACTTC

J: TRBJ1-3
D: -
size: -
V: TRBV7-9
CDR3: CAIRGSGNTIYF
DNA: TGTGCCATCCGAGGGTCTGGAAACACCATATATTTT

J: TRBJ1-1
D: TRBD1
size: -
V: TRBV7-2
CDR3: CASSLGRQGGAEAFF
DNA: TGTGCCAGCAGCTTAGGGAGACAGGGTGGCGCTGAAGCTTTCTTT

J: TRBJ1-2
D: -
size: -
V: TRBV10-3
CDR3: CAIREEEGINYGYTF
DNA: TGTGCCATCCGGGAGGAGGAGGGGATCAACTATGGCTACACCTTC

J: TRBJ2-5
D: TRBD2
size: -
V: TRBV7-2
CDR3: CASSPHSGAETQYF
DNA: TGTGCCAGCAGCCCCCATAGCGGGGCAGAGACCCAGTACTTC